The 23 T cell receptor beta chains reported below all come from one sample, sequenced in a study of CD8 T cells in Susac syndrome. Reverse transcription of roughly 0.5 to 1 ug RNA was performed with random hexamers. Via MiXCR, TCRdb re-called the immunoSEQ multiplex PCR reads, giving one row per CDR3 protein. The sample has some 200,000 distinct CDR3 sequences; almost 96% are singletons. The sample was CD4+ T cells from PBMCs. The receptors derive from a human donor with Susac syndrome.

The chain's CDR3 is CSARSGLGYTF. The CDR3 DNA reads TGCAGTGCTAGGTCCGGGTTGGGCTACACCTTC. This chain joins TRBV20-1 and TRBJ1-2, with D uncertain. Trimming removed 3 bases at V and 8 bases at J, with 10 bases between. Germline assignment: CDR1 DFQATT and CDR2 SNEGSKA (reference sequence). This CDR3 is 11 amino acids long.

There are a few counts of this clonotype. V usage is TRBV6-5 and J usage is TRBJ2-7; no reliable D call. V was clipped by 4 bases and J by 2 bases, with 6 bases between them. The CDR3 has 12 residues. Germline lookup yields CDR1 MNHEY and CDR2 SVGAGI. The CDR3, as DNA: TGTGCCAGCAGTTCTCAGACCTACGAGCAGTACTTC. Its protein product is CASSSQTYEQYF.

V gene TRBV29-1 combines with J gene TRBJ2-3; the match to TRBD1 covers 11 bases. The germline gives CDR1 SQVTM, CDR2 ANQGSEA. This CDR3 is built from 13 residues. Germline trimming cut 7 bases from V and 4 bases from J; bases unmatched to any gene: 4. DNA of the CDR3: TGCAGCGGAGGGACAGGGGGTCCAGATACGCAGTATTTT. Translation gives CSGGTGGPDTQYF.

This clonotype was seen only a few times. The chain has TRBV6-5 and TRBJ1-6; D is perhaps TRBD1 (6 bases). V was trimmed by 8 bases and J by 8 bases, leaving 10 bases between them. This CDR3 has 12 amino acids. Germline CDR1 is MNHEY and CDR2 is SVGAGI. The CDR3 sequence: CASSAGDSPLHF. As DNA, the CDR3 is TGTGCCAGCTCAGCAGGGGATTCACCCCTCCACTTT.

A single count supports this clonotype. The chain employs TRBV7-9 and TRBJ2-5, with 11 bases aligning to TRBD2. CDR3 length: 15 amino acids. Trimming at V came to 9 bases and at J to 6 bases, leaving 12 bases not matched to a gene. CDR1 and CDR2 from the germline V gene are SEHNR and FQNEAQ (reference sequence). In DNA, the CDR3 is TGTGCCAGTGCATCGGGACTAGCGGCGATAAAGACCCAGTACTTC. This encodes CASASGLAAIKTQYF.

The count of this clonotype is one. The V call is TRBV9, the J call TRBJ2-2; D gene unclear. Germline V gene data show CDR1 as SGDLS and CDR2 as YYNGEE. The CDR3 runs to 16 residues. V lost 3 bases and J lost 6, with 18 bases in between. CDR3 coding DNA: TGTGCCAGCAGCGATAGGGCCGCCCCCGGAGCCGGGGAGCTGTTTTTT. Translating gives CASSDRAAPGAGELFF. Complete variable domain (other parts from reference TRBV9 and TRBJ2-2): DSGVTQTPKHLITATGQRVTLRCSPRSGDLSVYWYQQSLDQGLQFLIQYYNGEERAKGNILERFSAQQFPDLHSELNLSSLELGDSALYFCASSDRAAPGAGELFFGEGSRLTVL.

This sequence joins TRBV12-3 or TRBV12-4 and TRBJ2-7, with D possibly called TRBD1 or TRBD2 (5 bases each). The CDR3 length is 14 residues. V was pared by 6 bases and J by 6 bases, with 18 bases between. CDR3 residues: CASSSGTGVSEQYF. Written as DNA, the CDR3 is TGTGCCAGCAGCTCCGGGACCGGGGTCTCCGAGCAGTACTTC.

The chain is built from TRBV7-6 and TRBJ1-4; D remains ambiguous. Germline loops: CDR1 SGHVS, CDR2 FNYEAQ. The V gene lost 4 bases and the J gene lost 7 bases, with 16 bases spanning the gap. The CDR3 is 15 amino acids. The DNA for the CDR3 is TGTGCCAGCAGCTGGGGAGGAGGGCGGGGTGAAAAACTGTTTTTT. It encodes CASSWGGGRGEKLFF.

This CDR3 reads CASSVVGQGYEQYF. As DNA, the CDR3 is TGTGCCAGCTCGGTTGTGGGGCAGGGCTACGAGCAGTACTTC. The V gene is TRBV18, the J gene TRBJ2-7, with D perhaps TRBD1 (5 bases). Trimming stripped 6 bases from V and 3 bases from J, with 15 bases between. This CDR3 is built from 14 residues. The germline V gene has CDR1 KGHSH and CDR2 LQKENI. Looking up the rest from reference TRBV18 and TRBJ2-7 gives the full variable domain: NAGVMQNPRHLVRRRGQEARLRCSPMKGHSHVYWYRQLPEEGLKFMVYLQKENIIDESGMPKERFSAEFPKEGPSILRIQQVVRGDSAAYFCASSVVGQGYEQYFGPGTRLTVT.

The genes are TRBV7-8 and TRBJ2-1, with D unclear. This CDR3 spans 14 amino acids. V was cut by 5 bases and J by 3 bases, with 11 bases left in between. Germline V lookup: CDR1 SGHVS, CDR2 FQNEAQ. The CDR3 spells CASSRTDRYNEQFF. CDR3 DNA: TGTGCCAGCAGCCGTACAGATCGCTACAATGAGCAGTTCTTC.

The V call is TRBV12-3 or TRBV12-4, the J call TRBJ1-2; TRBD1 might be the D (5 bases). The CDR3 is 15 residues long. Trimming pared 6 bases from V and 7 bases from J, leaving 21 bases between. The CDR3 here is CASRITSGLASGYTF. In nucleotides, the CDR3 is TGTGCCAGCAGGATAACCTCGGGACTCGCTAGTGGCTACACCTTC.

The chain carries TRBV5-1 and TRBJ1-1; TRBD1 matches 7 bases. Germline CDR1 is SGHRS and CDR2 is YFSETQ. The trim removed 3 bases at V and 8 bases at J, leaving 10 bases unmatched. The CDR3 has 14 amino acids. CDR3: CASSSLEGAREAFF. CDR3 DNA sequence: TGCGCCAGCAGCTCGTTGGAGGGGGCACGGGAAGCTTTCTTT.

The V gene is TRBV12-3 or TRBV12-4, the J gene TRBJ2-7, with TRBD2 matching over 7 bases. The CDR3 totals 14 residues. Losses at the gene ends were 5 bases for V and 5 bases for J; bases not matched to a gene: 9. The CDR3: CASSPRGVRHEQYF. The CDR3 nucleotides read TGTGCCAGCAGTCCTCGGGGGGTCCGCCACGAGCAGTACTTC.

This rearrangement joins TRBV19 to TRBJ2-5, with a weak D call TRBD1 (5 bases). V lost 2 bases to trimming and J lost 0 bases, with 10 bases between them. CDR1 and CDR2 from the germline V gene are LNHDA and SQIVND (reference sequence). This CDR3 contains 15 residues. The CDR3 region is CASSITGAYQETQYF. Here the CDR3 DNA reads TGTGCCAGTAGTATAACAGGCGCGTACCAAGAGACCCAGTACTTC.

The chain has TRBV27 and TRBJ1-1; D not certain. This CDR3 is 10 amino acids long. The germline V and J ends were trimmed by 2 bases and 7 bases, with 2 bases remaining between them. CDR1 is MNHEY, CDR2 SMNVEV, per germline (reference sequence). Here the CDR3 reads CASSLLEAFF. The DNA for the CDR3 is TGTGCCAGCAGTTTACTTGAAGCTTTCTTT.

The chain employs TRBV30 and TRBJ1-3, with D uncertain. The germline CDR1 and CDR2 sequences are GTSNPN and SVGIG (reference sequence). This CDR3 spans 14 amino acids. The V end lost 1 base, the J end lost 3 bases, and 10 bases lay between the germline ends. The CDR3 bases are TGTGCCTGGAGTGACGGAGGGAATGGAAACACCATATATTTT. It yields the protein CAWSDGGNGNTIYF.

The genes are TRBV4-1 and TRBJ2-3, with a possible D match to TRBD2 (5 bases). Germline V gene data show CDR1 as MGHRA and CDR2 as YSYEKL. Trimming cost V 4 bases and J 6 bases, with 14 bases left between them. The CDR3 totals 14 residues. The CDR3 reads CASSPEAAGDTQYF. Here the CDR3 DNA reads TGCGCCAGCAGCCCGGAGGCGGCCGGGGATACGCAGTATTTT.

The V and J genes are TRBV29-1 and TRBJ2-1; maybe TRBD2 (7 bases). Per germline, CDR1 SQVTM and CDR2 ANQGSEA. CDR3 length: 14 residues. V lost 4 bases, J lost 4 bases, and 14 bases lay in between. The CDR3, as DNA: TGCAGCGTTGCGGGGGGCCCCATATACAATGAGCAGTTCTTC. As protein: CSVAGGPIYNEQFF.

V is TRBV5-1 and J is TRBJ2-5, with D unresolved. Trimming took off 0 bases at V and 3 bases at J, with 6 bases between the two ends. This CDR3 region has 13 residues. Germline CDR1 reads SGHRS; CDR2 reads YFSETQ. CDR3 protein: CASSLEWEETQYF. As DNA, the CDR3 is TGCGCCAGCAGCTTGGAGTGGGAAGAGACCCAGTACTTC.

The chain is built from TRBV7-9 and TRBJ1-1, with D unclear. Germline-derived CDR1 and CDR2 are SEHNR and FQNEAQ (reference sequence). Trimming shortened V by 6 bases and J by 3 bases, and 11 bases separated the two germline ends. The CDR3 contains 13 residues. Here the CDR3 reads CASRSPGDTEAFF. CDR3 DNA sequence: TGTGCCAGCAGAAGTCCGGGAGACACTGAAGCTTTCTTT.

The rearrangement links TRBV25-1 to TRBJ1-6; unclear D gene. The germline CDR1 and CDR2 sequences are MGHDK and SYGVNS. The CDR3 has 14 residues. Trimming removed 6 bases at V and 9 bases at J, with 15 bases between. CDR3 residues: CASSEAGVGSPLHF. The CDR3, as DNA: TGTGCCAGCAGCGAGGCAGGCGTGGGTTCACCCCTCCACTTT.

This CDR3 is CASSTPGDDEQYF. The CDR3 coding sequence is TGTGCCAGCAGTACCCCAGGGGACGACGAGCAGTACTTC. The chain uses TRBV28 and TRBJ2-7; D might be TRBD1 (6 bases). Germline V CDR1 and CDR2: MDHEN, SYDVKM. CDR3 size: 13 residues. The V end was cut by 5 bases, the J end by 5 bases, with 13 bases between. Full variable domain (rest looked up from reference TRBV28 and TRBJ2-7): DVKVTQSSRYLVKRTGEKVFLECVQDMDHENMFWYRQDPGLGLRLIYFSYDVKMKEKGDIPEGYSVSREKKERFSLILESASTNQTSMYLCASSTPGDDEQYFGPGTRLTVT.

The V call is TRBV20-1, the J call TRBJ1-1; D unclear. V gave up 6 bases and J gave up 4 bases, with 12 bases separating them. CDR3 size: 12 residues. CDR1 DFQATT and CDR2 SNEGSKA come from the germline V gene (reference sequence). The CDR3 is CSASGLATEAFF. The CDR3 nucleotides read TGCAGTGCCTCGGGGTTGGCCACTGAAGCTTTCTTT.